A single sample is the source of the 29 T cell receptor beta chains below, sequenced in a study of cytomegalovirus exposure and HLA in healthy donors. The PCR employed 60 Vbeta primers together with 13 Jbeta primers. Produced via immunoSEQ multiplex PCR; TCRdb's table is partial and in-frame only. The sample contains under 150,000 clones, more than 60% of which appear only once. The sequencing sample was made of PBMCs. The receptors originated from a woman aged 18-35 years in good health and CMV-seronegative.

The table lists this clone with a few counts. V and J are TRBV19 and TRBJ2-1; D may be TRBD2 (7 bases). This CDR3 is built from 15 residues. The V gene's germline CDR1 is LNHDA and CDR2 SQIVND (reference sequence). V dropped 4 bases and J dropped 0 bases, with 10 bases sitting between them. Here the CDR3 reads CASSKGGSSYNEQFF. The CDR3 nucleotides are TGTGCCAGTAGTAAGGGGGGGAGCTCCTACAATGAGCAGTTCTTC.

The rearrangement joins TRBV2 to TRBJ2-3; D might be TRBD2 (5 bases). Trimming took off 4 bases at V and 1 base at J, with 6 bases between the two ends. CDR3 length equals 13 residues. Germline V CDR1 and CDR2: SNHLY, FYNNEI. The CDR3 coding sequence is TGTGCCAGCAGTGTGCGGGGCACAGATACGCAGTATTTT. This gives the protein CASSVRGTDTQYF.

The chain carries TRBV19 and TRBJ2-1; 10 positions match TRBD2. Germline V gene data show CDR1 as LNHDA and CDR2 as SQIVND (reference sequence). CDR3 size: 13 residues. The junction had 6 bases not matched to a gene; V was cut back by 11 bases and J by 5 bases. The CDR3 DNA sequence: TGTGCCGTAAGCGGGAGGGTACACAATGAGCAGTTCTTC. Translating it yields CAVSGRVHNEQFF.

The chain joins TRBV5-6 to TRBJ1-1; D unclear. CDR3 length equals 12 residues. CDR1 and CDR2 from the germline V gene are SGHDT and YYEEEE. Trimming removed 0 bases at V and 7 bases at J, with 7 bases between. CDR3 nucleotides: TGTGCCAGCAGCTTGGTACCTAATGAAGCTTTCTTT. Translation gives CASSLVPNEAFF. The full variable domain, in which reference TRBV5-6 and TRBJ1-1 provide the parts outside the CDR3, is DAGVTQSPTHLIKTRGQQVTLRCSPKSGHDTVSWYQQALGQGPQFIFQYYEEEERQRGNFPDRFSGHQFPNYSSELNVNALLLGDSALYLCASSLVPNEAFFGQGTRLTVV.

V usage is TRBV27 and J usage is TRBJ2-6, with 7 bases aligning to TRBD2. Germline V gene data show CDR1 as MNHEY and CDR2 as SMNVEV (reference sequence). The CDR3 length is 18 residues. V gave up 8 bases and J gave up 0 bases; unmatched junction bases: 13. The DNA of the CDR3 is TGTGCCAGCTCGAGGGAGGGACCAACCATCTCTGGGGCCAACGTCCTGACTTTC. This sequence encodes CASSREGPTISGANVLTF.

This CDR3 reads CASGVGLAEQYF. The CDR3 coding sequence is TGTGCCAGCGGGGTGGGACTAGCGGAGCAGTACTTC. The V call is TRBV6-1, the J call TRBJ2-7; 10 bases align to TRBD2. Germline CDR1 and CDR2: MNHNS and SASEGT. This CDR3 region has 12 residues. V trimming: 8 bases; J trimming: 7 bases; junction bases outside the gene matches: 5.

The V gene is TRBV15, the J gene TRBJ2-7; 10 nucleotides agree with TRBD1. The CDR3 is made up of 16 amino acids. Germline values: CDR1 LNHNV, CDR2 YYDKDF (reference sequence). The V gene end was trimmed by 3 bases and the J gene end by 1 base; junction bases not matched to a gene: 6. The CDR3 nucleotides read TGTGCCACCAGCAGTGCCGGACAGGGGGGATCCTACGAGCAGTACTTC. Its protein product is CATSSAGQGGSYEQYF.

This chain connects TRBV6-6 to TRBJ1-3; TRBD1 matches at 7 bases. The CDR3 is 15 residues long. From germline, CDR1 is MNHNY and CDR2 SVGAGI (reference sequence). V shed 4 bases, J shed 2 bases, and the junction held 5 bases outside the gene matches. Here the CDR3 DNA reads TGTGCCAGCAGTTTCCACGACAGGGCTGGAAACACCATATATTTT. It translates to CASSFHDRAGNTIYF.

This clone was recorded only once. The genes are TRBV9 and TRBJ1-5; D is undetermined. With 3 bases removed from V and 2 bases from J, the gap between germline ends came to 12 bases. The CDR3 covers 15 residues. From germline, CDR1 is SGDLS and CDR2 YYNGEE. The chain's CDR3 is CASSESPSGNQPQHF. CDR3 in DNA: TGTGCCAGCAGCGAATCCCCGTCGGGCAATCAGCCCCAGCATTTT.

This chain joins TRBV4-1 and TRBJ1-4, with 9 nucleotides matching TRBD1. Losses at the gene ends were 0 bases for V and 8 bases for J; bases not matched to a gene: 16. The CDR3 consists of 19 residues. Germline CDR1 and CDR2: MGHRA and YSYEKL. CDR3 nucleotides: TGCGCCAGCAGCCAAGACGGTCGGGGACAGGGTCCCCCCGGGGAAAAACTGTTTTTT. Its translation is CASSQDGRGQGPPGEKLFF.

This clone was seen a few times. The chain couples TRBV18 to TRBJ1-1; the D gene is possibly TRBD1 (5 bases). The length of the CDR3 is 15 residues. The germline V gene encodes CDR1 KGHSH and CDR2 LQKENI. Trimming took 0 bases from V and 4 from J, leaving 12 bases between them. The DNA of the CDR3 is TGTGCCAGCTCACCACCGAAAGACAGCCCCACTGAAGCTTTCTTT. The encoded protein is CASSPPKDSPTEAFF.

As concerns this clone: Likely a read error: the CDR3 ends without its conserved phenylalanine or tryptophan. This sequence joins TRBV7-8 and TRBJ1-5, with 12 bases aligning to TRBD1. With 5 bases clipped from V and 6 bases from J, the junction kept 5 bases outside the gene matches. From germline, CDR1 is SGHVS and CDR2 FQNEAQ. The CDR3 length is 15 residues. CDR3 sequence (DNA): TGTGCCAGCAGCGGGGGACAGGGGGCAGGTCAGCCCCAGCATTTG. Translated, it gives CASSGGQGAGQPQHL.

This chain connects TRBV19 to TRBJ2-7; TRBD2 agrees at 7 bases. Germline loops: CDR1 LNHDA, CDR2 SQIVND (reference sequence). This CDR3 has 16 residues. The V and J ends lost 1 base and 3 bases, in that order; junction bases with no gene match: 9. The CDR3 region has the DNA TGTGCCAGTAGTATAGGCTCCGGACTAGGGGTCTACGAGCAGTACTTC. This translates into CASSIGSGLGVYEQYF.

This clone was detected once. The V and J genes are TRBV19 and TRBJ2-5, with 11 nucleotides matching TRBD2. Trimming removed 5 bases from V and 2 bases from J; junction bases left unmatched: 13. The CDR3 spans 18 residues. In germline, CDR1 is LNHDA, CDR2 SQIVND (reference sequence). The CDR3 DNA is TGTGCCAGTAGTCCGAACGATCCTACTAGCGGGGGTCAAGAGACCCAGTACTTC. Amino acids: CASSPNDPTSGGQETQYF.

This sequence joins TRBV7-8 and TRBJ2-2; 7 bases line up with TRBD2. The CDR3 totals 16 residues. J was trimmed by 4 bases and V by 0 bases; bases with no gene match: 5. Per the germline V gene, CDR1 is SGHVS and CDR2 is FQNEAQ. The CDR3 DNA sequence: TGTGCCAGCAGCTTAGCGCACGGGAGGTTCACCGGGGAGCTGTTTTTT. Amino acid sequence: CASSLAHGRFTGELFF.

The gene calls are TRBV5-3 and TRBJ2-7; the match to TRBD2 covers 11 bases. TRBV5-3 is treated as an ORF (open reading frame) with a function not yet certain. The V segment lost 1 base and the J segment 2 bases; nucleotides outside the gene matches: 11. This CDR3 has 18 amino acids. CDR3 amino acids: CARSLRGVGLAGTYEQYF. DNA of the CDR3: TGTGCCAGAAGCTTGAGGGGAGTAGGACTAGCGGGTACCTACGAGCAGTACTTC.

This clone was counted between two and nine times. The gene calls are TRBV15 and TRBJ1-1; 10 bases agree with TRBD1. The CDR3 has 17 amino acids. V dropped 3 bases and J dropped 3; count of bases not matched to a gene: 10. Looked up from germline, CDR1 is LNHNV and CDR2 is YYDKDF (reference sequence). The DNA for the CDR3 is TGTGCCACCAGCAGCCATTGGACAGGGGGAGGGTACACTGAAGCTTTCTTT. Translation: CATSSHWTGGGYTEAFF.

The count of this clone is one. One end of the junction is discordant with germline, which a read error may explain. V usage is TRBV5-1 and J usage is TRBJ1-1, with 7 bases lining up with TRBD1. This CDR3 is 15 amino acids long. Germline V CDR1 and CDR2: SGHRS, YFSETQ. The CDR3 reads CASSPQTGTNAEAFF. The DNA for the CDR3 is TGCGCCAGCAGCCCTCAGACAGGGACGAACGCTGAAGCTTTCTTT.

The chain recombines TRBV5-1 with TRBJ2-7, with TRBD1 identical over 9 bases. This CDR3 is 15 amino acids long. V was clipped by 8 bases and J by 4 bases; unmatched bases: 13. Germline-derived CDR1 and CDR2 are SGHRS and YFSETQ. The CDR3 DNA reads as TGCGCCAGTCATCAACCGGGACAGGGAGTATACGAGCAGTACTTC. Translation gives CASHQPGQGVYEQYF. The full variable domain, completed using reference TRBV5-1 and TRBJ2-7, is KAGVTQTPRYLIKTRGQQVTLSCSPISGHRSVSWYQQTPGQGLQFLFEYFSETQRNKGNFPGRFSGRQFSNSRSEMNVSTLELGDSALYLCASHQPGQGVYEQYFGPGTRLTVT.

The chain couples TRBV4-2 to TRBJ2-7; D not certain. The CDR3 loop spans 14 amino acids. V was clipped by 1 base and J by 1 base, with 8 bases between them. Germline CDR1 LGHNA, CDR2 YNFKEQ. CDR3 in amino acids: CASSQATQSYEQYF. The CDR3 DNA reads TGTGCCAGCAGCCAAGCTACTCAATCCTACGAGCAGTACTTC.

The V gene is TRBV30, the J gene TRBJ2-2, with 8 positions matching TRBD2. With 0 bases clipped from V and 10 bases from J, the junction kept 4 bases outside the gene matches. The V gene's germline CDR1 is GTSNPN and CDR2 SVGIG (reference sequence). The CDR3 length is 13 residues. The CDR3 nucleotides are TGTGCCTGGAGTGTACAACTAGCGGTGGAGCTGTTTTTT. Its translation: CAWSVQLAVELFF.

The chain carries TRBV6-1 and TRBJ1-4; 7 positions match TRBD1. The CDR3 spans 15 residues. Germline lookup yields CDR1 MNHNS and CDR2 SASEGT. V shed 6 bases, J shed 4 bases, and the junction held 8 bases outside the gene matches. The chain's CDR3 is CASRDRVGGNEKLFF. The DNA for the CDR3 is TGTGCCAGCAGAGACAGGGTAGGGGGTAATGAAAAACTGTTTTTT.

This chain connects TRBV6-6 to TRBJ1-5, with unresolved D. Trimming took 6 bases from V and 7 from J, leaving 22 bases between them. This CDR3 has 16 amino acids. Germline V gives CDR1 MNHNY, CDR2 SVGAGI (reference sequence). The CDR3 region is CASSRTRSEVRQPQHF. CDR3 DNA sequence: TGTGCCAGCAGCCGAACGAGGTCTGAGGTTCGACAGCCCCAGCATTTT.

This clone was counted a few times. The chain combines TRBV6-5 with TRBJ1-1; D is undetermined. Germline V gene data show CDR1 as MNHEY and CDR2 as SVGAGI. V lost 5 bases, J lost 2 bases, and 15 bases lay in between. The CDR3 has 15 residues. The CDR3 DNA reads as TGTGCCAGCAGTCTCCAGGCGAACGTAAACACTGAAGCTTTCTTT. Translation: CASSLQANVNTEAFF.

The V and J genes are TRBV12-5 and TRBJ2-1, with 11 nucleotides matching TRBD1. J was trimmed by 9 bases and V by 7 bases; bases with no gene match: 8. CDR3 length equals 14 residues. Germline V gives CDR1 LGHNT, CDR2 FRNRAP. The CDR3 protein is CASAGTGGKGEQFF. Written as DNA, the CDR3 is TGTGCTAGTGCCGGGACAGGGGGGAAGGGTGAGCAGTTCTTC. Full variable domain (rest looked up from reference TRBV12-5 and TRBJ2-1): DARVTQTPRHKVTEMGQEVTMRCQPILGHNTVFWYRQTMMQGLELLAYFRNRAPLDDSGMPKDRFSAEMPDATLATLKIQPSEPRDSAVYFCASAGTGGKGEQFFGPGTRLTVL.

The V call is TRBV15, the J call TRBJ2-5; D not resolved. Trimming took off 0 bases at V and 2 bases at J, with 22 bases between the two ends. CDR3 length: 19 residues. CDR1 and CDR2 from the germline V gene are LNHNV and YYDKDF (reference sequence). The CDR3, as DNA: TGTGCCACCAGCAGAGATCAAACCACTTTAGATGCAAGACAAGAGACCCAGTACTTC. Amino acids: CATSRDQTTLDARQETQYF.

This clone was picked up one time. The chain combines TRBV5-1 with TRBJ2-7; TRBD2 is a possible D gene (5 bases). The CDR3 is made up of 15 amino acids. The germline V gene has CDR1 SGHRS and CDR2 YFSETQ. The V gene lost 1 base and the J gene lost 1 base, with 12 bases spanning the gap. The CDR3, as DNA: TGCGCCAGCAGCTTGTGGGAAGGAGGTTCCTACGAGCAGTACTTC. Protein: CASSLWEGGSYEQYF.

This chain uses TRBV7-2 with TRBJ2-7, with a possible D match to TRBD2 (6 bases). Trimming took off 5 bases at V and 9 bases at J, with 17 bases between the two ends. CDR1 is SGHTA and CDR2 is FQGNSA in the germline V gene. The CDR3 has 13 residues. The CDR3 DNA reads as TGTGCCAGCAGCCCCGTGGGAGGTACAGGGCAGTACTTC. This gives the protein CASSPVGGTGQYF. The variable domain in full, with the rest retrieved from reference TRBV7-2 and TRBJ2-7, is GAGVSQSPSNKVTEKGKDVELRCDPISGHTALYWYRQSLGQGLEFLIYFQGNSAPDKSGLPSDRFSAERTGGSVSTLTIQRTQQEDSAVYLCASSPVGGTGQYFGPGTRLTVT.

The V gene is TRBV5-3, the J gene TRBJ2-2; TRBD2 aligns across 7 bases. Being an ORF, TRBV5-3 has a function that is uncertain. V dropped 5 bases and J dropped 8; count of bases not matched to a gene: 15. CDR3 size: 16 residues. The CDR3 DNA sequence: TGTGCCAGAAGGCCTGGCGGTAGGGAGGGGCGTGGGGAGCTGTTTTTT. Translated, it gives CARRPGGREGRGELFF.